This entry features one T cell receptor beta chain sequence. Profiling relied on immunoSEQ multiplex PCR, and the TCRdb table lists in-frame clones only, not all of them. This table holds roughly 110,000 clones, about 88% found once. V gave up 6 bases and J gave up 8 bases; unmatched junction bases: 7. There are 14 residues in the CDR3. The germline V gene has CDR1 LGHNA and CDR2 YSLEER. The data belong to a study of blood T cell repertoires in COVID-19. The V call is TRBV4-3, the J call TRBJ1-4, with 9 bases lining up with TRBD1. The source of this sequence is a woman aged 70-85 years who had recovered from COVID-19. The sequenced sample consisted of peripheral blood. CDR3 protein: CASSIQGAREKLFF. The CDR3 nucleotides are TGCGCCAGCAGTATACAGGGGGCGCGGGAAAAACTGTTTTTT.